This T cell receptor (beta chain) was documented in a study of blood T cell repertoires in COVID-19. On the study more broadly: T cells, B-cell-depleted T cells, or PBMCs supplied cDNA or gDNA.

Original analysis: By means of reference gene primer amplification, nucleated cell counts were estimated. Assay used: immunoSEQ multiplex PCR; TCRdb lists only in-frame clones, some missing. Clonal size and the V and J genes are those of that table, whereas D and trimming came from the DNA. The data contain some 250,000 clones, about nine tenths of them singletons. CDR3 length: 13 amino acids. Looked up from germline, CDR1 is GTSNPN and CDR2 is SVGIG (reference sequence). V dropped 5 bases and J dropped 11; count of bases not matched to a gene: 6. The rearrangement joins TRBV30 to TRBJ1-6; TRBD1 agrees at 10 bases. The source is a human donor in a cohort exposed to, infected with or recovered from COVID-19 (not recorded which). The donor label of this sample is uncertain. The source material was PBMCs or T cells enriched from blood (not recorded which). CDR3 region: CAWADRGYAPLHF. The CDR3 coding sequence is TGTGCCTGGGCGGACAGGGGGTATGCACCCCTCCACTTT.